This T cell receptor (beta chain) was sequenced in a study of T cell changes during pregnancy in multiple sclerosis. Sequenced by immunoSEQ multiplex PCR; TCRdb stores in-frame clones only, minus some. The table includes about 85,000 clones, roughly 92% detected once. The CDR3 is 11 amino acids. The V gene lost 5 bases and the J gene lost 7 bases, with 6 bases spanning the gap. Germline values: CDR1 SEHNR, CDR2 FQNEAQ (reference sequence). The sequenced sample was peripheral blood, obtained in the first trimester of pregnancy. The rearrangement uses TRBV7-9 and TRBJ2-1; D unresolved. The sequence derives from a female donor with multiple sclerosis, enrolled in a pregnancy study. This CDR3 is CASSLFNEQFF. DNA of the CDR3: TGTGCCAGCAGCCTCTTTAATGAGCAGTTCTTC.